The clone carrying this TCR beta chain was picked up a small number of times. TCRdb processed the 5' RACE reads anew with MiXCR; each CDR3 protein has one entry. The table lists 230,000 or so distinct CDR3 sequences, approximately 20% of them singletons, with roughly a third in the top ten. This entry comes from a study of CD8 T cells in ankylosing spondylitis. The V gene lost 6 bases and the J gene lost 0 bases, with 12 bases spanning the gap. The CDR3 covers 15 residues. The V gene's germline CDR1 is SNHLY and CDR2 FYNNEI. Sequenced input: blood, either unsorted or a sorted T cell fraction (not recorded which). This sequence joins TRBV2 and TRBJ2-1; D might be TRBD2 (6 bases). The receptor was isolated from a male donor with ankylosing spondylitis or in good health (not recorded which). CDR3 bases: TGTGCCAGCAGCCCGTTCGGGAGCTCCTACAATGAGCAGTTCTTC. Protein: CASSPFGSSYNEQFF.